Presented here are 23 T cell receptor beta chains from one specimen sequenced in a study of Graves' ophthalmopathy and Graves' hyperthyroidism. Investigators amplified TCR beta CDR3 regions from RNA transcripts. Scientists carried out first-round RT-PCR using HTBI primers and then a second-round multiplex PCR. TCRdb reanalysed the multiplex PCR reads using MiXCR and keeps one entry per CDR3 protein. The sample lists about 500,000 distinct CDR3 sequences, 13% to 15% occurring once. Sequencing was done on a sample of blood. Receptors were obtained from a woman aged 30 to 39 with Graves' ophthalmopathy.

This clonotype appeared many times. This rearrangement joins TRBV20-1 to TRBJ2-7; the match to TRBD1 covers 8 bases. The germline V gene encodes CDR1 DFQATT and CDR2 SNEGSKA (reference sequence). V lost 0 bases, J lost 3 bases, and 7 bases stayed unmatched. CDR3 size: 15 residues. Here the CDR3 reads CSAREDRAPFYEQYF. The CDR3 DNA is TGCAGTGCTAGAGAGGACAGGGCCCCCTTCTACGAGCAGTACTTC.

This clonotype was found many times. The chain links TRBV10-1 to TRBJ1-1; D not certain. With 3 bases removed from V and 6 bases from J, the gap between germline ends came to 11 bases. The CDR3 is made up of 13 amino acids. CDR1 and CDR2 from the germline V gene are WNHNN and SYGVQD (reference sequence). This CDR3 is CASSEGGFAEAFF. As DNA, the CDR3 is TGCGCCAGCAGTGAAGGCGGTTTCGCTGAAGCTTTCTTT.

Points on this clonotype: Because it lacks the conserved phenylalanine or tryptophan at the end, this CDR3 is likely a read error. V usage is TRBV2 and J usage is TRBJ1-3, with D possibly TRBD1 on 6 matching bases. CDR1 and CDR2 from the germline V gene are SNHLY and FYNNEI. The V end lost 5 bases, the J end lost 2 bases, and 16 bases lay between the germline ends. This CDR3 region has 16 residues. CDR3 in DNA: TGTGCCAGCAGTCAAACTACAGGGTCCCCTGGAAACACCATATATTTG. Its protein is CASSQTTGSPGNTIYL.

This clonotype was observed many times. This sequence joins TRBV6-1 and TRBJ2-3; TRBD1 might be the D (5 bases). The length of the CDR3 is 15 residues. Germline V gene sequence: CDR1 MNHNS, CDR2 SASEGT. V lost 2 bases, J lost 0 bases, and 9 bases lay in between. CDR3 DNA: TGTGCCAGCAGTGAAACCGCAGGGAGCACAGATACGCAGTATTTT. It translates to CASSETAGSTDTQYF.

The table lists this clonotype with many counts. This chain uses TRBV7-2 with TRBJ2-7; TRBD1 matches at 8 bases. With 0 bases clipped from V and 4 bases from J, the junction kept 5 bases outside the gene matches. CDR1 SGHTA and CDR2 FQGNSA come from the germline V gene. The CDR3 runs 15 residues. CDR3 coding DNA: TGTGCCAGCAGCTTAGCGGCAGGGGGCATGTACGAGCAGTACTTC. Encoded protein: CASSLAAGGMYEQYF. Using reference TRBV7-2 and TRBJ2-7 for the parts outside the CDR3, the full variable domain is GAGVSQSPSNKVTEKGKDVELRCDPISGHTALYWYRQSLGQGLEFLIYFQGNSAPDKSGLPSDRFSAERTGGSVSTLTIQRTQQEDSAVYLCASSLAAGGMYEQYFGPGTRLTVT.

This clonotype was counted a few times. The rearrangement links TRBV3-1 to TRBJ2-2; the match to TRBD1 covers 9 bases. The V gene's germline CDR1 is LGHDT and CDR2 YNNKEL (reference sequence). This CDR3 comprises 15 residues. The ends lost 8 bases at V and 4 bases at J; junction bases unmatched: 8. This CDR3 reads CASYPGTGTTGELFF. The CDR3 region has the DNA TGTGCCAGCTACCCGGGGACAGGGACCACCGGGGAGCTGTTTTTT.

This clonotype was counted ten times or more. CDR3 sequence: CASSLWGSLGQPQHF. CDR3 nucleotide sequence: TGTGCCAGCAGTTTATGGGGGTCCCTAGGGCAGCCCCAGCATTTT. The genes are TRBV28 and TRBJ1-5; D not resolved. The ends were cut back, 0 bases at V and 7 bases at J, with 13 bases in the middle. Germline V CDR1 and CDR2: MDHEN, SYDVKM. This CDR3 is built from 15 residues.

The chain joins TRBV20-1 to TRBJ2-5; 8 bases agree with TRBD1. CDR1 DFQATT and CDR2 SNEGSKA come from the germline V gene (reference sequence). V gave up 5 bases and J gave up 2 bases; unmatched junction bases: 7. The CDR3 consists of 14 residues. CDR3 protein: CSADRTGWQETQYF. CDR3 in DNA: TGCAGTGCTGATCGGACAGGGTGGCAAGAGACCCAGTACTTC.

This clonotype was recorded at least ten times. CDR3: CASSKLTPADQETQYF. CDR3 DNA: TGTGCCAGCAGCAAACTCACGCCAGCGGACCAAGAGACCCAGTACTTC. This rearrangement joins TRBV3-1 to TRBJ2-5; a possible D gene is TRBD2 (5 bases). CDR1 and CDR2 from the germline V gene are LGHDT and YNNKEL (reference sequence). The V and J ends lost 5 bases and 0 bases respectively, with 16 bases between them. There are 16 residues in the CDR3.

This clonotype was counted a few times. This rearrangement joins TRBV27 to TRBJ2-7; D uncertain. V was shortened by 4 bases and J by 3 bases, with 13 bases between the two germline ends. Germline V gene sequence: CDR1 MNHEY, CDR2 SMNVEV (reference sequence). The CDR3 loop spans 14 amino acids. CDR3 loop: CASSSTDTLYEQYF. Written as DNA, the CDR3 is TGTGCCAGCAGTTCCACCGACACCCTCTACGAGCAGTACTTC.

The chain joins TRBV19 to TRBJ2-1; 8 positions agree with TRBD2. The CDR3 has 15 amino acids. The germline V gene encodes CDR1 LNHDA and CDR2 SQIVND (reference sequence). Trimming cost V 6 bases and J 2 bases; bases outside gene matches: 6. The CDR3 is CASSLAGGPYNEQFF. The CDR3, as DNA: TGTGCCAGTAGCCTAGCGGGTGGACCCTACAATGAGCAGTTCTTC.

V is TRBV28 and J is TRBJ2-5; 8 bases are a match to TRBD1. V gave up 4 bases and J gave up 2 bases; unmatched junction bases: 6. The CDR3 is 15 amino acids. Germline V lookup: CDR1 MDHEN, CDR2 SYDVKM. This CDR3 reads CASSSVWDRQETQYF. Written as DNA, the CDR3 is TGTGCCAGCAGTTCCGTCTGGGACAGGCAAGAGACCCAGTACTTC.

CDR3 nucleotide sequence: TGTGCCAGCAGTGCTGCGGGAGACTCTGGGGCCAACGTCCTGACTTTC. Amino acid sequence: CASSAAGDSGANVLTF. The chain combines TRBV25-1 with TRBJ2-6, with 7 positions matching TRBD2. Germline lookup yields CDR1 MGHDK and CDR2 SYGVNS. The CDR3 is 16 amino acids. V was clipped by 4 bases and J by 0 bases; unmatched bases: 3. Full variable domain (remainder filled in from reference TRBV25-1 and TRBJ2-6): EADIYQTPRYLVIGTGKKITLECSQTMGHDKMYWYQQDPGMELHLIHYSYGVNSTEKGDLSSESTVSRIRTEHFPLTLESARPSHTSQYLCASSAAGDSGANVLTFGAGSRLTVL.

There are many counts of this clonotype. The rearrangement joins TRBV28 to TRBJ2-7, with D perhaps TRBD1 (6 bases). The CDR3 consists of 15 residues. Germline V CDR1 and CDR2: MDHEN, SYDVKM. Trimming took 5 bases from V and 3 from J, leaving 17 bases between them. CDR3 region: CASSLNTGFGYEQYF. The CDR3 DNA is TGTGCCAGCAGTCTAAATACAGGGTTTGGCTACGAGCAGTACTTC.

This clonotype was detected ten times or more. V is TRBV28 and J is TRBJ2-7; no firm D call. V shed 6 bases and J shed 0 bases, with 15 bases lying between them. CDR3 length: 15 residues. CDR1 and CDR2 (germline): MDHEN, SYDVKM. The CDR3 DNA follows: TGTGCCAGCAGCCAACCCCGACTGGGCTCCTACGAGCAGTACTTC. Residues: CASSQPRLGSYEQYF. Together with reference TRBV28 and TRBJ2-7, the CDR3 gives the full variable domain: DVKVTQSSRYLVKRTGEKVFLECVQDMDHENMFWYRQDPGLGLRLIYFSYDVKMKEKGDIPEGYSVSREKKERFSLILESASTNQTSMYLCASSQPRLGSYEQYFGPGTRLTVT.

This clonotype has a count of ten or more. This rearrangement joins TRBV12-3 or TRBV12-4 to TRBJ1-1, with D tentatively TRBD1 (5 bases). CDR3 length: 13 residues. The V gene lost 7 bases and the J gene lost 1 base, with 10 bases spanning the gap. CDR3 sequence (DNA): TGTGCCAGCAACCGGGACGGGAACACTGAAGCTTTCTTT. Amino acid sequence: CASNRDGNTEAFF.

There are many counts of this clonotype. The chain employs TRBV27 and TRBJ2-5, with TRBD2 identical over 14 bases. The CDR3 spans 15 residues. The V and J ends lost 8 bases and 3 bases, in that order; junction bases with no gene match: 5. CDR1 is MNHEY, CDR2 SMNVEV, per germline (reference sequence). The CDR3 loop reads CASGGLAGAEETQYF. Written as DNA, the CDR3 is TGTGCCAGCGGGGGACTAGCGGGGGCAGAAGAGACCCAGTACTTC.

In its sample, this clonotype was seen many times. This rearrangement joins TRBV6-1 to TRBJ1-2; 9 nucleotides align to TRBD1. The V gene end was trimmed by 8 bases and the J gene end by 8 bases; junction bases not matched to a gene: 12. This CDR3 is built from 14 residues. Per germline, CDR1 MNHNS and CDR2 SASEGT. The CDR3 nucleotides read TGTGCCAGCCCAAACACAGGGGGCATCGGAGGCTACACCTTC. This codes for CASPNTGGIGGYTF.

This clonotype occurred many times. The chain recombines TRBV6-1 with TRBJ1-3; 7 bases line up with TRBD1. The germline V gene encodes CDR1 MNHNS and CDR2 SASEGT. This CDR3 spans 16 amino acids. After removal of 5 bases from V and 2 bases from J, the junction contained 9 bases not matched to a gene. CDR3 coding DNA: TGTGCCAGCAGTCAAGTCGCCGGGACAGCTGGAAACACCATATATTTT. Translating it yields CASSQVAGTAGNTIYF.

This clonotype has only a few counts. The chain is built from TRBV29-1 and TRBJ2-7; 8 bases fit TRBD2. The length of the CDR3 is 13 residues. Germline V gene lookup returns CDR1 SQVTM and CDR2 ANQGSEA. Unmatched junction bases numbered 5, after V lost 5 bases and J lost 2 bases. CDR3 nucleotide sequence: TGCAGCGTTCAAAGAGCGGGGGCCTACGAGCAGTACTTC. It translates to CSVQRAGAYEQYF.

This clonotype was detected ten times or more. V gene TRBV20-1 combines with J gene TRBJ1-5; 7 nucleotides line up with TRBD1. The ends lost 7 bases at V and 6 bases at J; junction bases unmatched: 9. The CDR3 extends over 13 amino acids. Per germline, CDR1 DFQATT and CDR2 SNEGSKA (reference sequence). The CDR3 sequence: CSVAPGGFQPQHF. The CDR3 region has the DNA TGCAGTGTGGCCCCAGGGGGATTTCAGCCCCAGCATTTT.

This clonotype appeared a few times. Germline is not matched at one junction end, which may reflect a read error. The V call is TRBV10-3, the J call TRBJ2-7; 12 positions match TRBD2. The length of the CDR3 is 15 residues. In germline, CDR1 is ENHRY, CDR2 SYGVKD. CDR3 region: CANSRLAGEAYEQYF. The CDR3 DNA sequence: TGTGCCAACAGTCGACTAGCGGGAGAGGCCTACGAGCAGTACTTC.

This clonotype was seen at least ten times. The chain has TRBV28 and TRBJ1-2; possible D gene TRBD1, 5 bases. Trimming took off 4 bases at V and 5 bases at J, with 14 bases between the two ends. CDR3 length: 14 residues. Per germline, CDR1 MDHEN and CDR2 SYDVKM. Here the CDR3 reads CASSWGPARYGYTF. In DNA, the CDR3 is TGTGCCAGCAGTTGGGGACCGGCTAGGTATGGCTACACCTTC.